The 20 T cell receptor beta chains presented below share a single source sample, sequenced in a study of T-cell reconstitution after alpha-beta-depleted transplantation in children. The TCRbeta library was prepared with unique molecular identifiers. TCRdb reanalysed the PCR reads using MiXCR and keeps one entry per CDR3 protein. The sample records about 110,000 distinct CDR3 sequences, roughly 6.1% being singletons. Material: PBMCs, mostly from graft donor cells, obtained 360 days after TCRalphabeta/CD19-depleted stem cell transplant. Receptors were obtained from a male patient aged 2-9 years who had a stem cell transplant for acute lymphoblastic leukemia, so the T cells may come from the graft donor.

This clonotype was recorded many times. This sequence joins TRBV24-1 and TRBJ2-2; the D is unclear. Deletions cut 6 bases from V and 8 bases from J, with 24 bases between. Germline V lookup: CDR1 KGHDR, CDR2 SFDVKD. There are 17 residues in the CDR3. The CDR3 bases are TGTGCCACCAGTCCCGGTAGCCAGCCGGTCCCGACTGGGGAGCTGTTTTTT. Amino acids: CATSPGSQPVPTGELFF.

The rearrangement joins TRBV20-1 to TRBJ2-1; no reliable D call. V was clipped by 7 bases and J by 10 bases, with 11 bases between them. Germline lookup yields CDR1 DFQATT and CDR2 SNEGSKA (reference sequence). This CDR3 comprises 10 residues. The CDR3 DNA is TGCAGTGTGCCCCTCGGGGAGCAGTTCTTC. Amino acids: CSVPLGEQFF.

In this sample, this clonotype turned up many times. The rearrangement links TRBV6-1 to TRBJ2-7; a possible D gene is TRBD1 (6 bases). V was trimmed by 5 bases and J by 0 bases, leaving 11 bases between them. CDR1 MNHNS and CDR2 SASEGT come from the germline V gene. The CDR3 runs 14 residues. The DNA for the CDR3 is TGTGCCAGCAGTCCAGGGGTGGGCTCCTACGAGCAGTACTTC. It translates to CASSPGVGSYEQYF.

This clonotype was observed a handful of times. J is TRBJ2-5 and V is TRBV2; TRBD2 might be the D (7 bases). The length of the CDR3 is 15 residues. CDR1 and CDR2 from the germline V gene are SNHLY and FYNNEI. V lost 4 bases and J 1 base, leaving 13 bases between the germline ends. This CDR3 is CASSVGGGGQETQYF. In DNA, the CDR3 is TGTGCCAGCAGTGTTGGGGGCGGGGGCCAAGAGACCCAGTACTTC.

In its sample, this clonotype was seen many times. This CDR3 reads CASREEGNPSYEQYF. The CDR3 region has the DNA TGTGCCAGCCGGGAAGAGGGTAACCCCTCCTACGAGCAGTACTTC. The rearrangement uses TRBV7-9 and TRBJ2-7; maybe TRBD2 (5 bases). Trimming took 8 bases from V and 0 from J, leaving 17 bases between them. The length of the CDR3 is 15 residues. Germline values: CDR1 SEHNR, CDR2 FQNEAQ (reference sequence).

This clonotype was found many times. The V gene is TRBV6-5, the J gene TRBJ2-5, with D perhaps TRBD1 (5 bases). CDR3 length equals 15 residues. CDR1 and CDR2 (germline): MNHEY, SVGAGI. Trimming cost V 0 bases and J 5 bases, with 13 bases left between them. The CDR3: CASSYSRGHRETQYF. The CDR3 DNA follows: TGTGCCAGCAGTTACTCAAGGGGCCATCGGGAGACCCAGTACTTC.

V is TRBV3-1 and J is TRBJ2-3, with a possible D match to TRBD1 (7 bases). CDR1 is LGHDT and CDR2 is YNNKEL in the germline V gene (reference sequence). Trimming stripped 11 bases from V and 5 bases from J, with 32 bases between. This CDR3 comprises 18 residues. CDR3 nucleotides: TGTGCCTTCAGTCCCGGTCCCAGACAGGGTTGGCGGGGAGATACGCAGTATTTT. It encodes CAFSPGPRQGWRGDTQYF.

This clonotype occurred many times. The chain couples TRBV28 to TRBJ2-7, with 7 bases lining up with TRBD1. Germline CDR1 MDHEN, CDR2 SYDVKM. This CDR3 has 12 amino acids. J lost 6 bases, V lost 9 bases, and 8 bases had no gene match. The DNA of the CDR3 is TGTGCCAGTGCCCGGGACAGCCTCGAGCAGTACTTC. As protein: CASARDSLEQYF.

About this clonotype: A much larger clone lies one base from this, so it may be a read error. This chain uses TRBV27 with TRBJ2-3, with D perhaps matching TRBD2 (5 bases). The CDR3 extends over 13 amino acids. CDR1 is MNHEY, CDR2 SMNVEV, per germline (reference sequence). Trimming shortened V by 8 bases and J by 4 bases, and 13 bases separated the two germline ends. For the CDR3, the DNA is TGTGCCAGCGGGAGCTCTAGCTCAGATACGCAGTATTTT. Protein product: CASGSSSSDTQYF.

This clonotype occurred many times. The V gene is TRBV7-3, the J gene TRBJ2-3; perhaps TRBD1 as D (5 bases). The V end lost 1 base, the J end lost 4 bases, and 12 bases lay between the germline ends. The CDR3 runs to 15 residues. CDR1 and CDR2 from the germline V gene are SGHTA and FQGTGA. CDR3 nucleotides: TGTGCCAGCAGCTTAAGGGCAGGGTCCGCAGATACGCAGTATTTT. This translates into CASSLRAGSADTQYF. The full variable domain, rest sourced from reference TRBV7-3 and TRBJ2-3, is GAGVSQTPSNKVTEKGKYVELRCDPISGHTALYWYRQSLGQGPEFLIYFQGTGAADDSGLPNDRFFAVRPEGSVSTLKIQRTERGDSAVYLCASSLRAGSADTQYFGPGTRLTVL.

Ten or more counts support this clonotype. CDR3 in DNA: TGTGCCAGCAGCTTAGAATCCCTCCGCACAGATACGCAGTATTTT. Translated, it gives CASSLESLRTDTQYF. V gene TRBV13 combines with J gene TRBJ2-3, with no clear D. CDR1 PRHDT and CDR2 FYEKMQ come from the germline V gene (reference sequence). There are 15 residues in the CDR3. V dropped 1 base and J dropped 1 base, with 9 bases sitting between them.

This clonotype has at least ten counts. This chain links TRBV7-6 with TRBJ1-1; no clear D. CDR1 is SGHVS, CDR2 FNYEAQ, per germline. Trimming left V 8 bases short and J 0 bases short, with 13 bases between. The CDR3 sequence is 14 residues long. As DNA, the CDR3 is TGTGCCAGCTCCCCACCCGATCTGAACACTGAAGCTTTCTTT. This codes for CASSPPDLNTEAFF.

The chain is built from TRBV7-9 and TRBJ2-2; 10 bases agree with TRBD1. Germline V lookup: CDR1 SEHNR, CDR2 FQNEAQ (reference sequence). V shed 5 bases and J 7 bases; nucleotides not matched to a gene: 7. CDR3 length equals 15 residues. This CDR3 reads CASSPGQGGYGELFF. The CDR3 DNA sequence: TGTGCCAGCAGCCCCGGACAGGGGGGTTACGGGGAGCTGTTTTTT.

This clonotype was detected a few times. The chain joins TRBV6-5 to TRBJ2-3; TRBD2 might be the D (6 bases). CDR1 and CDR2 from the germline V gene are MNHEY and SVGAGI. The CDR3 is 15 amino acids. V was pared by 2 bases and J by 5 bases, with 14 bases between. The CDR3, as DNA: TGTGCCAGCAGTTACGGGGGTCGGGGGAAAGATACGCAGTATTTT. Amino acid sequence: CASSYGGRGKDTQYF.

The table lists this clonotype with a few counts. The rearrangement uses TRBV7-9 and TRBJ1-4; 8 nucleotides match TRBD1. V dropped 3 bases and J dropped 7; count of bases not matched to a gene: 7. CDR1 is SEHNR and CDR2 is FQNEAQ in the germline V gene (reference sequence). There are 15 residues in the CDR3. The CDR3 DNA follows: TGTGCCAGCAGCTTCCGACAGGGGTTGGTTGAAAAACTGTTTTTT. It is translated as CASSFRQGLVEKLFF.

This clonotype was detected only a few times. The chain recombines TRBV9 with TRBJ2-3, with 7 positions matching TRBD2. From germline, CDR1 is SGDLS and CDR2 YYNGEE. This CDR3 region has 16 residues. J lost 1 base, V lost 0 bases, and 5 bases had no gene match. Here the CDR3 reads CASSVEGGGRTDTQYF. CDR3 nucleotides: TGTGCCAGCAGCGTAGAGGGCGGGGGTCGCACAGATACGCAGTATTTT.

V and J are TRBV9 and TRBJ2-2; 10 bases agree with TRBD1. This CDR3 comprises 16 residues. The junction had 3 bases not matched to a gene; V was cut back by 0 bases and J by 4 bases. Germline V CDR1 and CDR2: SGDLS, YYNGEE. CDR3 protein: CASSVGGTGVTGELFF. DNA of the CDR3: TGTGCCAGCAGCGTAGGGGGGACAGGGGTCACCGGGGAGCTGTTTTTT. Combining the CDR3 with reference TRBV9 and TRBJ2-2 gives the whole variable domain DSGVTQTPKHLITATGQRVTLRCSPRSGDLSVYWYQQSLDQGLQFLIQYYNGEERAKGNILERFSAQQFPDLHSELNLSSLELGDSALYFCASSVGGTGVTGELFFGEGSRLTVL.

The CDR3 spells CASSYGTEDYNEQFF. The CDR3 nucleotides read TGTGCCAGCAGCTACGGGACGGAGGATTACAATGAGCAGTTCTTC. The chain employs TRBV9 and TRBJ2-1; D may correspond to TRBD1 or TRBD2 (5 bases each). The V gene's germline CDR1 is SGDLS and CDR2 YYNGEE. CDR3 length: 15 amino acids. V lost 4 bases to trimming and J lost 4 bases, with 15 bases between them.

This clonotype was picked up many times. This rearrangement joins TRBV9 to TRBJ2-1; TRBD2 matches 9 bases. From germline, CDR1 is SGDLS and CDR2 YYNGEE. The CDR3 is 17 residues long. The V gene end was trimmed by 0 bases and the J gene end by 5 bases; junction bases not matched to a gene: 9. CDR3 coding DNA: TGTGCCAGCAGCGTAGCCCCTTTAGCGGGAGAGAACAATGAGCAGTTCTTC. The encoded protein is CASSVAPLAGENNEQFF.

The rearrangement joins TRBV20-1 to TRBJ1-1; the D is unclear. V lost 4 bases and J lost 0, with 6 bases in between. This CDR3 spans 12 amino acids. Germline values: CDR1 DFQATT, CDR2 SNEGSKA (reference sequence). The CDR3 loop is CSAKELNTEAFF. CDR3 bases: TGCAGTGCTAAGGAATTGAACACTGAAGCTTTCTTT.